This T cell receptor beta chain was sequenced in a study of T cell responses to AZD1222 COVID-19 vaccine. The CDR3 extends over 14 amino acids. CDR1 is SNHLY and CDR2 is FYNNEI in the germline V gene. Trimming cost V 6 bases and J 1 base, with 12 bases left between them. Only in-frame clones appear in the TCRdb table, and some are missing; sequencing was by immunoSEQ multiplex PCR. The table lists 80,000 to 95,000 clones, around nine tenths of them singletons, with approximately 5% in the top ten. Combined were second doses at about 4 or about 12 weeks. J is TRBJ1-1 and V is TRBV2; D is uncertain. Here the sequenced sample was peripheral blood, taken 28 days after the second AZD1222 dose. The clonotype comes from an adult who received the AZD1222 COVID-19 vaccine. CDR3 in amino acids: CASRVRAQNTEAFF. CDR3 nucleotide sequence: TGTGCCAGCAGGGTCCGGGCCCAGAACACTGAAGCTTTCTTT.